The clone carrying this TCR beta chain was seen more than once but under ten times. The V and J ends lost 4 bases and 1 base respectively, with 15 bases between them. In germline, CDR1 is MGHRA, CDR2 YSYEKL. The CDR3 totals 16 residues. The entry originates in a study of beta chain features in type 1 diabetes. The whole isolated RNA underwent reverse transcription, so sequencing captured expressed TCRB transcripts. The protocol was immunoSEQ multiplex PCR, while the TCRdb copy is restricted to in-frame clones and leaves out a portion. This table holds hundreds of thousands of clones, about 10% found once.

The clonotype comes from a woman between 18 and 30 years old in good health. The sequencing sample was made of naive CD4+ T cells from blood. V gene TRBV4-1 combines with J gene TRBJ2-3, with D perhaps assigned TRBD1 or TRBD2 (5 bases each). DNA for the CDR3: TGCGCCAGCAGCCGGGATAAGGGACCGCGCACAGATACGCAGTATTTT. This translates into CASSRDKGPRTDTQYF.